This T cell receptor (beta chain) appears in the sequencing data of a study of metastatic and nonmetastatic thyroid tumors. A few counts support this clone. TCRdb reprocessed the PCR reads using MiXCR. The sample consists of approximately 38,000 clones, roughly a third of them appearing once. Patients underwent thyroid surgery, and none had received any treatment before it. CDR1 is SNHLY, CDR2 FYNNEI, per germline. This CDR3 is built from 14 residues. The J segment lost 13 bases and the V segment lost 6 bases, leaving 10 bases of the junction unmatched. The chain is built from TRBV2 and TRBJ1-6; 9 bases align to TRBD1. The TCR comes from a female donor with papillary thyroid cancer or a benign thyroid nodule (not recorded which). Some clones in this sample may be carry-over from other donors' samples. Sequencing used tumor tissue. In nucleotides, the CDR3 is TGTGCCAGCAGCCCGGGACAGGGTGGCCGGCCCCTCCACTTT. This encodes CASSPGQGGRPLHF.